This T cell receptor beta chain was recorded in a study of human T cells and chemical hapten exposure. Study summary: Patients received weekly diphenylcyclopropenone doses to the scalp throughout the approximately 25-week study. Overall study results and limits: Healthy individuals' immune responses may differ from those of donors, who had alopecia. The number of TCRs over 1 in 1000 frequency stayed unchanged after DPC.

V lost 0 bases, J lost 3 bases, and 6 bases stayed unmatched. Germline-derived CDR1 and CDR2 are MNHEY and SVGAGI. The CDR3 is made up of 16 amino acids. The time point denotes: patch test 1, 2 weeks after DPC sensitization. Treatment of the sample: therapeutic diphenylcyclopropenone sensitization with weekly scalp DPC. As to this clonotype: Antigen: not known.

TCRdb re-called the RACE reads through MiXCR, storing one row per CDR3 protein. There are 65,000 to 85,000 distinct CDR3 sequences in the sample; over 9.5% occur only once, and around 3.2% lies in the top ten. This chain connects TRBV6-5 to TRBJ2-7; 9 nucleotides match TRBD1. The TCR sequence derives from a woman aged 55-75 years with alopecia areata. Some clones in this sample may be carry-over from other donors' samples. Source: whole blood, taken in connection with sensitization to the hapten diphenylcyclopropenone (DPC). The CDR3 nucleotides are TGTGCCAGCAGTTACTCGAAGACAGGGGGAAACTACGAGCAGTACTTC. This sequence encodes CASSYSKTGGNYEQYF.